The T cell receptor (beta chain) under discussion was sequenced for a study of cytomegalovirus exposure and HLA in healthy donors. Study-level points and caveats: HLA restriction was apparent for most CMV-associated TCR beta chains in a later analysis.

Amplification used 60 Vbeta primers and 13 Jbeta primers. Measured with immunoSEQ multiplex PCR; TCRdb has only the in-frame clones, and not every one. Here the sample spans approximately 110,000 clones, approximately 71% being singletons. Points on this clone: The antigen is unknown.

Germline values: CDR1 ENHRY, CDR2 SYGVKD. V was cut by 0 bases and J by 0 bases, with 11 bases left in between. This CDR3 contains 16 residues. The V call is TRBV10-3, the J call TRBJ2-5; TRBD2 might be the D (7 bases). The material sequenced was PBMCs. The receptor was isolated from a man aged 40-50 years in good health and CMV-seronegative. In DNA form, the CDR3 reads TGTGCCATCAGTGAGTCGGGAGGGGGGGACCAAGAGACCCAGTACTTC. Translation: CAISESGGGDQETQYF.